This T cell receptor (beta chain) was found in a study of monozygotic twins with inflammatory bowel disease. Study-wide findings and caveats: IBD patients had lower TCRbeta diversity (inverse Simpson) than healthy co-twins.

Researchers generated cDNA in eight separate reactions per sample. Template-switch reactions added UMIs with a 6-nucleotide sample barcode. After re-calling the 5' RACE reads, TCRdb lists one entry per CDR3 protein, DNA absent. Its clone listing holds some 440,000 distinct CDR3 sequences. Comments on this clonotype: The target antigen is unknown.

The CDR3 is made up of 13 amino acids. The chain carries TRBV12-3 or TRBV12-4 and TRBJ1-2; TCRdb proposes TRBD1, but this gene call is untestable without DNA. The sample consisted of blood. The sequence was collected from a human donor with ulcerative colitis or Crohn's disease, or a healthy co-twin of an affected twin (not recorded which). The CDR3 reads CASSLFQGGGYTF.